This is a list of T cell receptor beta chains from one sample in a study of blood T cell repertoires in COVID-19. Generated by immunoSEQ multiplex PCR, the TCRdb table keeps only in-frame clones and is missing some. The sample has about 190,000 clones, about 81% seen once. The specimen was peripheral blood. The receptors here all came from an elderly woman with COVID-19, enrolled during active disease. Both conserved end residues are part of each CDR3. D genes are given only for firm matches. Clone size is not always given. Where it is, it says once, few, many or a class for expanded clones.

d_call,j_call,v_call,clone_size,cdr3_aa,cdr3_nt
TRBD1,TRBJ2-7,TRBV11-2,-,CASSFGTGAYEQYF,TGTGCCAGCAGCTTTGGGACAGGGGCCTACGAGCAGTACTTC
-,TRBJ1-2,TRBV6-5,-,CASSYSGMGQYGYTF,TGTGCCAGCAGTTACTCGGGGATGGGGCAATATGGCTACACCTTC
TRBD1,TRBJ2-2,TRBV27,few,CASSLGLQGYTGELFF,TGTGCCAGCAGTTTAGGGTTACAGGGGTACACCGGGGAGCTGTTTTTT
-,TRBJ2-2,TRBV10-2,-,CASSEGGTYTGELFF,TGCGCCAGCAGTGAAGGGGGAACCTACACCGGGGAGCTGTTTTTT
-,TRBJ2-7,TRBV11-2,-,CASSASGTNPYEQYF,TGTGCCAGCAGCGCTTCCGGGACAAATCCCTACGAGCAGTACTTC
-,TRBJ2-7,TRBV4-3,many,CASSQDRGPYEQYF,TGCGCCAGCAGCCAAGACAGGGGTCCCTACGAGCAGTACTTC
-,TRBJ1-6,TRBV5-1,once,CASSLGTPNSPLHF,TGCGCCAGCAGCTTGGGGACACCCAATTCACCCCTCCACTTT
-,TRBJ2-7,TRBV21-1,-,CASSKALAGAYEQYF,TGTGCCAGCAGCAAAGCGCTGGCGGGAGCCTACGAGCAGTACTTC
-,TRBJ1-6,TRBV19,-,CASSTSKSSYNSPLHF,TGTGCCAGTAGTACCTCGAAGAGCTCCTATAATTCACCCCTCCACTTT
-,TRBJ1-2,TRBV7-9,many,CASSFDTEFDGYTF,TGTGCCAGCAGTTTTGACACGGAATTTGATGGCTACACCTTC
TRBD2,TRBJ2-5,TRBV28,-,CASSLRAGVSEETQYF,TGTGCCAGCAGTTTAAGAGCGGGAGTATCGGAAGAGACCCAGTACTTC
-,TRBJ2-7,TRBV18,-,CASSPPMRQGQYF,TGTGCCAGCTCACCACCGATGAGACAAGGGCAGTACTTC
-,TRBJ1-5,TRBV19,-,CASSVTSPAYSNQPQHF,TGTGCCAGTAGTGTTACTAGTCCAGCCTATAGCAATCAGCCCCAGCATTTT
TRBD1,TRBJ1-2,TRBV6-5,-,CASSYSGQPYGYTF,TGTGCCAGCAGTTACTCGGGACAGCCCTATGGCTACACCTTC
TRBD2,TRBJ2-6,TRBV13,-,CASSRGRAGANVLTF,TGTGCCAGCAGCCGCGGGAGGGCTGGGGCCAACGTCCTGACTTTC
-,TRBJ2-3,TRBV6-6,once,CASSLDSLLQYF,TGTGCCAGCAGTCTGGACAGCCTCTTGCAGTATTTT
-,TRBJ2-5,TRBV15,once,CATVAGQETQYF,TGTGCCACCGTTGCAGGGCAAGAGACCCAGTACTTC
TRBD1,TRBJ2-1,TRBV3-1/TRBV3-2,-,CASSQDRFRTGAWYEQFF,TGTGCCAGCAGCCAAGATCGGTTCCGGACAGGGGCCTGGTATGAGCAGTTCTTC
TRBD1,TRBJ2-7,TRBV5-1,once,CASSPQGAEISEQYF,TGCGCCAGCAGCCCCCAGGGGGCTGAGATTTCCGAGCAGTACTTC
-,TRBJ2-2,TRBV4-2,-,CASSQGRVYTGELFF,TGTGCCAGCAGCCAAGGGCGGGTGTACACCGGGGAGCTGTTTTTT
TRBD2,TRBJ2-7,TRBV5-4,once,CASSSTAGGFYEQYF,TGTGCCAGCAGCTCGACAGCGGGGGGGTTCTACGAGCAGTACTTC
-,TRBJ1-1,TRBV6-5,-,CASRGLTEAFF,TGTGCCAGCAGGGGGCTTACTGAAGCTTTCTTT
-,TRBJ1-2,TRBV7-2,-,CASSLEGGSYGYTF,TGTGCCAGCAGCTTAGAGGGAGGGAGCTATGGCTACACCTTC
-,TRBJ1-5,TRBV28,-,CATGNRLKDQHF,TGTGCCACGGGGAATCGCTTAAAGGACCAGCATTTT
-,TRBJ2-1,TRBV5-1,-,CASSWGLSRHNEQFF,TGCGCCAGCAGCTGGGGACTTAGTCGGCACAATGAGCAGTTCTTC
-,TRBJ2-6,TRBV5-1,-,CASSLERASGANVLTF,TGCGCCAGCAGCTTGGAGAGGGCCTCTGGGGCCAACGTCCTGACTTTC
TRBD1,TRBJ2-7,TRBV5-1,-,CASSSPGQAVYEQYF,TGCGCCAGCAGCTCGCCGGGACAGGCCGTCTACGAGCAGTACTTC
-,TRBJ2-2,TRBV10-3,-,CAISGGPLSGELFF,TGTGCCATCAGTGGCGGGCCCCTTTCCGGGGAGCTGTTTTTT
TRBD1,TRBJ1-2,TRBV13,-,CASSLWTGGSYGYTF,TGTGCCAGCAGCTTGTGGACAGGGGGCTCATATGGCTACACCTTC
-,TRBJ1-6,TRBV12-3/TRBV12-4,-,CASSRQHNSPLHF,TGTGCCAGCAGTAGACAGCATAATTCACCCCTCCACTTT
-,TRBJ1-2,TRBV27,-,CASRNRENYGYTF,TGTGCCAGCAGGAACAGGGAGAACTATGGCTACACCTTC
-,TRBJ2-7,TRBV11-2,-,CASSLGSSSLYEQYF,TGTGCCAGCAGCTTAGGTTCTAGCTCTCTCTACGAGCAGTACTTC
-,TRBJ1-2,TRBV6-5,-,CASTPRVQGSEGYTF,TGTGCCAGCACTCCAAGGGTGCAGGGTAGTGAGGGCTACACCTTC
TRBD1,TRBJ1-5,TRBV28,few,CASSPTGSSNQPQHF,TGTGCCAGCAGCCCGACAGGGTCTAGCAATCAGCCCCAGCATTTT